These T cell receptor beta chains were read from a single sample in a study of blood T cell repertoires in COVID-19. The method was immunoSEQ multiplex PCR; TCRdb's version includes in-frame clones alone and lacks a portion of them. The repertoire holds around 150,000 clones, with 92% as singletons. Input material: peripheral blood. These receptors were taken from a man younger than 45 with COVID-19, enrolled during active disease. The CDR3 runs from the conserved cysteine through the conserved F or W. A D gene is named only where the DNA matches it firmly. Size is stated for part of the rows, as once, few or many counts, or as a class when the clone is expanded.

D gene: NA
V gene: TRBV10-3
clone size: once
J gene: TRBJ2-7
CDR3 DNA: TGTGCCATCAGTGAGGTAAGCGCTACCACCTACGAGCAGTACTTC
CDR3 protein: CAISEVSATTYEQYF

D gene: NA
V gene: TRBV18
clone size: NA
J gene: TRBJ1-6
CDR3 DNA: TGTGCCAGCTCACCTGTCTCGGCGGTAGGGAGCTCCTATAATTCACCCCTCCACTTT
CDR3 protein: CASSPVSAVGSSYNSPLHF

D gene: TRBD2
V gene: TRBV5-1
clone size: NA
J gene: TRBJ2-2
CDR3 DNA: TGCGCCAGCAGCTTCTACTCGAGCGTTGGGGGACTAGCGGGTAACACCGGGGAGCTGTTTTTT
CDR3 protein: CASSFYSSVGGLAGNTGELFF

D gene: TRBD2
V gene: TRBV5-1
clone size: NA
J gene: TRBJ2-1
CDR3 DNA: TGCGCCAGCAGCTCCCGACTAGCGGGACAAGGGGACAATGAGCAGTTCTTC
CDR3 protein: CASSSRLAGQGDNEQFF

D gene: TRBD2
V gene: TRBV10-3
clone size: once
J gene: TRBJ2-1
CDR3 DNA: TGTGCCATCAGTGACTCTAGCGGGGGGGCCGTAAATGAGCAGTTCTTC
CDR3 protein: CAISDSSGGAVNEQFF

D gene: NA
V gene: TRBV11-2
clone size: NA
J gene: TRBJ2-5
CDR3 DNA: TGTGCCAGCAGCGAACCCAGGGGTGGAAAGACCCAGTACTTC
CDR3 protein: CASSEPRGGKTQYF

D gene: NA
V gene: TRBV4-1
clone size: few
J gene: TRBJ2-2
CDR3 DNA: TGCGCCAGCAGCCACCAGGGCACCGGGGAGCTGTTTTTT
CDR3 protein: CASSHQGTGELFF

D gene: NA
V gene: TRBV6-2/TRBV6-3
clone size: NA
J gene: TRBJ1-1
CDR3 DNA: TGTGCCAGCAGTTATCTCGTCGCTAATCGGGAGGCTTTCTTT
CDR3 protein: CASSYLVANREAFF

D gene: TRBD2
V gene: TRBV11-3
clone size: NA
J gene: TRBJ2-5
CDR3 DNA: TGTGCCAGCAGCCCAACGGGACTAGCGGGAGGTAGAGAGACCCAGTACTTC
CDR3 protein: CASSPTGLAGGRETQYF

D gene: TRBD1
V gene: TRBV2
clone size: NA
J gene: TRBJ1-1
CDR3 DNA: TGTGCCAGCAGTGCCCAGGGGGCGAACACTGAAGCTTTCTTT
CDR3 protein: CASSAQGANTEAFF

D gene: TRBD2
V gene: TRBV5-6
clone size: NA
J gene: TRBJ2-3
CDR3 DNA: TGTGCCAGCAGCCCGGGGACTAGCGCTAGCACAGATACGCAGTATTTT
CDR3 protein: CASSPGTSASTDTQYF

D gene: TRBD2
V gene: TRBV5-1
clone size: NA
J gene: TRBJ2-1
CDR3 DNA: TGCGCCAGCAGCTTGGTTGAGCGGGAGCCTCTTGAGCAGTTCTTC
CDR3 protein: CASSLVEREPLEQFF

D gene: TRBD1
V gene: TRBV5-1
clone size: once
J gene: TRBJ1-1
CDR3 DNA: TGCGCCAGCAGCTTACAGGGGTTAGGCACTGAAGCTTTCTTT
CDR3 protein: CASSLQGLGTEAFF

D gene: NA
V gene: TRBV2
clone size: once
J gene: TRBJ1-1
CDR3 DNA: TGTGCCAGCAGTTTCCAGATGAACACTGAAGCTTTCTTT
CDR3 protein: CASSFQMNTEAFF

D gene: NA
V gene: TRBV27
clone size: NA
J gene: TRBJ2-1
CDR3 DNA: TGTGCCAGCAGTCCCACTTCGGTGCACGAGCAGTTCTTC
CDR3 protein: CASSPTSVHEQFF

D gene: TRBD2
V gene: TRBV7-8
clone size: NA
J gene: TRBJ2-7
CDR3 DNA: TGTGCCAGCAGCTCGGGACTAGCGGACTACGAGCAGTACTTC
CDR3 protein: CASSSGLADYEQYF

D gene: NA
V gene: TRBV9
clone size: NA
J gene: TRBJ1-6
CDR3 DNA: TGTGCCAGCAGTGAGGGCGTGACGGGTTCACCCCTCCACTTT
CDR3 protein: CASSEGVTGSPLHF

D gene: TRBD1
V gene: TRBV3-1/TRBV3-2
clone size: NA
J gene: TRBJ1-6
CDR3 DNA: TGTGCCAGCACCCCAGGGGGGTGGGGTTCACCCCTCCACTTT
CDR3 protein: CASTPGGWGSPLHF

D gene: NA
V gene: TRBV4-3
clone size: NA
J gene: TRBJ1-1
CDR3 DNA: TGCGCCAGCAGCCAAGATCAGGTCACCCCAGGGGAAACTGAAGCTTTCTTT
CDR3 protein: CASSQDQVTPGETEAFF

D gene: NA
V gene: TRBV6-5
clone size: NA
J gene: TRBJ2-7
CDR3 DNA: TGTGCCAGCAGTTACTCAACAGGATTCACCTACGAGCAGTACTTC
CDR3 protein: CASSYSTGFTYEQYF

D gene: NA
V gene: TRBV12-5
clone size: NA
J gene: TRBJ2-7
CDR3 DNA: TGTGCTAGTGGTTCCTCGGGTCGGCAGTACTTC
CDR3 protein: CASGSSGRQYF

D gene: NA
V gene: TRBV7-3
clone size: NA
J gene: TRBJ2-5
CDR3 DNA: TGTGCCAGCAGACGATCCGGGACTCAAGAGACCCAGTACTTC
CDR3 protein: CASRRSGTQETQYF

D gene: TRBD2
V gene: TRBV7-9
clone size: NA
J gene: TRBJ2-1
CDR3 DNA: TGTGCCAGCAGCCCTCAGGGACTACGGGCGTTCTTC
CDR3 protein: CASSPQGLRAFF

D gene: TRBD2
V gene: TRBV6-6
clone size: NA
J gene: TRBJ2-3
CDR3 DNA: TGTGCCAGCAATCCCGGGACTCGGGAGCGGGGTACGCAGTATTTT
CDR3 protein: CASNPGTRERGTQYF

D gene: TRBD2
V gene: TRBV19
clone size: NA
J gene: TRBJ2-5
CDR3 DNA: TGTGCCAGTAGTGCGTCGGTTCCCCGGGACTACCCACGAAAAGAGACCCAGTACTTC
CDR3 protein: CASSASVPRDYPRKETQYF

D gene: NA
V gene: TRBV7-2
clone size: NA
J gene: TRBJ2-1
CDR3 DNA: TGTGCCAGCAGCTTAGAAGGAAGGACGGGAGCACTCTACAATGAGCAGTTCTTC
CDR3 protein: CASSLEGRTGALYNEQFF

D gene: TRBD2
V gene: TRBV27
clone size: NA
J gene: TRBJ2-2
CDR3 DNA: TGTGCCAGCAGTTTAAGCGGGGGAGGGTACTACACCGGGGAGCTGTTTTTT
CDR3 protein: CASSLSGGGYYTGELFF

D gene: NA
V gene: TRBV28
clone size: NA
J gene: TRBJ1-5
CDR3 DNA: TGTGCCAGCAGTTTAGGGCAAGGTAATCAGCCCCAGCATTTT
CDR3 protein: CASSLGQGNQPQHF